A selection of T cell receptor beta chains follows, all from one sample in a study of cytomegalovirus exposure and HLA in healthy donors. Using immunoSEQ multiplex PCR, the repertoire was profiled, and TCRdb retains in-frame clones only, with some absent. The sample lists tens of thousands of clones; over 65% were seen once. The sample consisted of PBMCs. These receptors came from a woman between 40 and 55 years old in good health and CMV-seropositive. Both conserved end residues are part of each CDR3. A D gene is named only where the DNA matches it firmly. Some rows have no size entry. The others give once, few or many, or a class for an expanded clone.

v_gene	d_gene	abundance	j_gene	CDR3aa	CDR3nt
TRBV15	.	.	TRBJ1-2	CATSRPDRSYGYTF	TGTGCCACCAGCAGACCAGACAGGTCCTATGGCTACACCTTC
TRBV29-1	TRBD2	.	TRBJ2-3	CSVDRLSGRSDTQYF	TGCAGCGTTGACAGGCTTAGCGGGAGGTCAGATACGCAGTATTTT
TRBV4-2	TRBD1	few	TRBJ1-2	CASSQDDRGQWYGYTF	TGTGCCAGCAGCCAAGACGACCGGGGACAGTGGTATGGCTACACCTTC
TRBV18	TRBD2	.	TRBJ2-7	CASSPWGSGGEYEQYF	TGTGCCAGCTCACCTTGGGGAAGCGGGGGGGAATACGAGCAGTACTTC
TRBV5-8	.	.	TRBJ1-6	CASSLSDSPLHF	TGTGCCAGCAGCTTATCTGATTCACCCCTCCACTTT
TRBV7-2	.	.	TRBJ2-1	CASSLSPSGNEQFF	TGTGCCAGCAGCTTAAGTCCTAGTGGGAATGAGCAGTTCTTC
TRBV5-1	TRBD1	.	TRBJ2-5	CASSQGQGQETQYF	TGCGCCAGCAGCCAGGGACAGGGTCAAGAGACCCAGTACTTC
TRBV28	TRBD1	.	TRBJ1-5	CASSQGQDYQPQHF	TGTGCCAGCAGTCAAGGACAGGATTATCAGCCCCAGCATTTT
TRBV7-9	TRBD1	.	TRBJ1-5	CASSAGGTGGYNQPQHF	TGTGCCAGCAGCGCCGGCGGGACAGGGGGCTACAATCAGCCCCAGCATTTT
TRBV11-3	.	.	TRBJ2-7	CASSRGGYEQYF	TGTGCCAGCAGCCGTGGAGGGTACGAGCAGTACTTC
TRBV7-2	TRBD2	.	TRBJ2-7	CASSISGSGDEQYF	TGTGCCAGCAGCATAAGCGGGAGCGGGGACGAGCAGTACTTC
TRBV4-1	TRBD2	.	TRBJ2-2	CASTRGLAGGPDTGELFF	TGCGCCAGCACCCGAGGACTAGCGGGAGGGCCCGACACCGGGGAGCTGTTTTTT
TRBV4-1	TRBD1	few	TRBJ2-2	CASSQDLDRGTGELFF	TGCGCCAGCAGCCAAGATTTGGACAGGGGTACCGGGGAGCTGTTTTTT
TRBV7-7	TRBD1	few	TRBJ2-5	CASSPFGTGYQETQYF	TGTGCTAGCAGCCCGTTCGGGACAGGGTACCAAGAGACCCAGTACTTC
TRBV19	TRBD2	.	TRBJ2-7	CASSISPGRASEQYF	TGTGCCAGTAGTATTTCCCCCGGGAGGGCCTCCGAGCAGTACTTC
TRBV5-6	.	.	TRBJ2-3	CASSSKGGADTQYF	TGTGCCAGCAGCTCGAAGGGGGGGGCAGATACGCAGTATTTT
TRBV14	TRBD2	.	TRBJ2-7	CASSQDRGGRGEQYF	TGTGCCAGCAGCCAAGATCGTGGCGGGAGGGGCGAGCAGTACTTC
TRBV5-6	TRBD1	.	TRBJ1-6	CASSSRDRHNSPLHF	TGTGCCAGCAGCTCCCGGGACAGACATAATTCACCCCTCCACTTT
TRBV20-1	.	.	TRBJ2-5	CSASKNGQYF	TGCAGTGCTAGTAAAAACGGCCAGTACTTC
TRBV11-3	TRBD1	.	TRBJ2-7	CASAGTGDYEQYF	TGTGCCAGTGCCGGGACAGGGGACTACGAGCAGTACTTC
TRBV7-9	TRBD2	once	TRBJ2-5	CASSSLSGKRQETQYF	TGTGCCAGCAGCTCTCTTAGCGGGAAACGCCAAGAGACCCAGTACTTC
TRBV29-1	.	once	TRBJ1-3	CSVEWASGNTIYF	TGCAGCGTTGAGTGGGCCTCTGGAAACACCATATATTTT
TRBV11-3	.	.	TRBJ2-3	CASGFSGGSTDTQYF	TGTGCCAGCGGCTTCTCTGGAGGTAGCACAGATACGCAGTATTTT
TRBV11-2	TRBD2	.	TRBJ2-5	CASSPLAGGPQETQYF	TGTGCCAGCAGCCCACTAGCGGGAGGGCCCCAAGAGACCCAGTACTTC
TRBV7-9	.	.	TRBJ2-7	CASSLQEYYYEQYF	TGTGCCAGCAGCTTGCAGGAATATTACTACGAGCAGTACTTC
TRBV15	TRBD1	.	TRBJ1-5	CATRQGGVQPQHF	TGTGCCACGAGACAGGGGGGAGTTCAGCCCCAGCATTTT
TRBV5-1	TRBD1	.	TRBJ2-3	CASSRDRRDTQYF	TGCGCCAGCAGCAGGGACAGGAGGGATACGCAGTATTTT
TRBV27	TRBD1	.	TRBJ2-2	CASSLQPGQGFHGELFF	TGTGCCAGCAGTTTGCAACCGGGACAGGGTTTTCACGGGGAGCTGTTTTTT
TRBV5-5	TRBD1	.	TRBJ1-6	CASSLDPRQGNSPLHF	TGTGCCAGCAGCTTGGATCCCCGACAGGGTAATTCACCCCTCCACTTT
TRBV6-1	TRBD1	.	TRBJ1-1	CASSVIPGQYTEAFF	TGTGCCAGCAGTGTGATCCCGGGACAGTACACTGAAGCTTTCTTT
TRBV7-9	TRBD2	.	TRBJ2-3	CASSFEGGPTDTQYF	TGTGCCAGCAGCTTCGAGGGAGGGCCTACAGATACGCAGTATTTT
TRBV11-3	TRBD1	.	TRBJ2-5	CASSLGQVQETQYF	TGTGCCAGCAGCTTGGGACAGGTCCAAGAGACCCAGTACTTC
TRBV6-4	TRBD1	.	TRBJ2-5	CASSRDRQETQYF	TGTGCCAGCAGTCGGGACAGACAAGAGACCCAGTACTTC
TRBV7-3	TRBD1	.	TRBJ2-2	CASSLGQGSGGELFF	TGTGCCAGCAGCTTAGGACAGGGGTCGGGCGGGGAGCTGTTTTTT
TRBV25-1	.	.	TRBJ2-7	CASSEYVRGWKQYF	TGTGCCAGCAGTGAATATGTCAGGGGCTGGAAGCAGTACTTC
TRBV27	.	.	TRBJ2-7	CASSFGEGRREQYF	TGTGCCAGCAGTTTCGGGGAAGGGCGACGGGAGCAGTACTTC
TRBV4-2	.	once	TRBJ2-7	CASSGTTSEQYF	TGTGCCAGCAGCGGCACTACTAGCGAGCAGTACTTC
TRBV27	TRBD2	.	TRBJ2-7	CASSAGLADVVYEQYF	TGTGCCAGCAGCGCGGGACTAGCGGATGTTGTGTACGAGCAGTACTTC
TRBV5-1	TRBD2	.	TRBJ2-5	CASSPGLAGGETQYF	TGCGCCAGCAGCCCCGGTTTAGCGGGAGGAGAGACCCAGTACTTC
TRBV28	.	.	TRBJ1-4	CASSTSAREKLFF	TGTGCCAGCAGCACCAGCGCTCGAGAAAAACTGTTTTTT
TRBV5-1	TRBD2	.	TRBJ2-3	CASSLAVLAGADTQYF	TGCGCCAGCAGCTTGGCCGTACTAGCGGGAGCTGATACGCAGTATTTT